This TCR beta chain stems from a study of blood T cell repertoires in COVID-19. Study-wide background: There were acute and convalescent COVID-19 samples, and they came from the United States, Italy and Spain. PBMCs, B-cell-depleted T cells, or T cells were the source of the cDNA or gDNA that made up the material.

This CDR3 is 11 amino acids long. V was trimmed by 5 bases and J by 4 bases, leaving 5 bases between them. In the study's own analysis: Estimation of nucleated cell counts relied on the amplification of reference gene primers. The table came from immunoSEQ multiplex PCR; TCRdb's copy has only in-frame clones and leaves some out. That table is the source of V, J and clone size, and D and trimming were worked out from the DNA. The profile covers fewer than 120,000 clones, with approximately 90% appearing a single time and 4.8% taken by the ten largest. Specimen: peripheral blood. The chain employs TRBV12-3 or TRBV12-4 and TRBJ2-5; D gene uncertain. The receptor's source is a human donor in a cohort sampled during active COVID-19. The CDR3 coding sequence is TGTGCCAGCAGTCTCAGAGAGACCCAGTACTTC. This sequence encodes CASSLRETQYF.